The 2 T cell receptor beta chains given below trace back to one sample, sequenced in a study of persistence of HIV-infected CD4 T cells. The antigens for these receptors are not known. Nonspecific anti-CD3/anti-CD28 bead stimulation represents the broad CD4+ T cell repertoire. Sorting selected CD4+ T cells upregulating both CD40 ligand and CD69. Sequencing used immunoSEQ version 4 in survey mode. Generated by immunoSEQ multiplex PCR, the TCRdb table keeps only in-frame clones and is missing some. The sample has 40,000 to 45,000 clones; 91% are singletons. Sample: CD4+ T cells sorted from PBMCs after approximately 20-hour stimulation, taken from a patient who received antiretroviral therapy. These receptors were collected from an adult man with HIV who was CMV-seropositive.

This sequence joins TRBV9 and TRBJ1-4; D not resolved. The V gene lost 0 bases and the J gene lost 8 bases, with 8 bases spanning the gap. Germline values: CDR1 SGDLS, CDR2 YYNGEE. The length of the CDR3 is 13 residues. CDR3 bases: TGTGCCAGCAGCGTAGGTGTACAGGAAAAACTGTTTTTT. It is translated as CASSVGVQEKLFF.

This chain links TRBV16 with TRBJ1-1, with a weak D call TRBD1 (5 bases). The CDR3 consists of 16 residues. With 0 bases removed from V and 1 base from J, the gap between germline ends came to 12 bases. The germline gives CDR1 KGHSY, CDR2 FQNENV. CDR3: CASSQSGRAPNTEAFF. The CDR3 region has the DNA TGTGCCAGCAGCCAATCGGGCAGGGCCCCGAACACTGAAGCTTTCTTT.